This T cell receptor beta chain was recovered during a study of T cells in Graves' hyperthyroidism and ophthalmopathy. Overall study: Initial diagnosis, before any treatment, was when peripheral blood was collected.

In this sample, this clonotype turned up many times. Amplification of TCR beta CDR3 regions was performed using RNA transcripts as template. TCR CDR3 regions were first amplified by RT-PCR with HTBI primers. Via MiXCR, TCRdb re-called the multiplex PCR reads, giving one row per CDR3 protein. The repertoire includes 450,000 to 550,000 distinct CDR3 sequences, around 24% of them detected once, and about 11% sits in the top ten. Germline CDR1 is SEHNR and CDR2 is FQNEAQ (reference sequence). V was clipped by 6 bases and J by 3 bases, with 8 bases between them. This CDR3 has 12 residues. Sequencing was performed on blood. This clonotype was sampled from a woman in her twenties or thirties with Graves' ophthalmopathy. This chain joins TRBV7-9 and TRBJ1-1; D might be TRBD1 (5 bases). Written as DNA, the CDR3 is TGTGCCAGCAGTTGGGGGGACACTGAAGCTTTCTTT. As protein: CASSWGDTEAFF.